What follows are 22 T cell receptor beta chains derived from one specimen sequenced in a study of cytomegalovirus exposure and HLA in healthy donors (dated by TCRdb to 2017 to 2019). The method behind the library was the immunoSEQ multiplex PCR assay. The multiplex PCR relied on a mix of 60 forward primers for TCR Vbeta segments and 13 reverse primers for TCR Jbeta segments. TCRdb took over this immuneACCESS table, retaining in-frame rearrangements with V and J assigned. Such tables are incomplete; in checked studies, under half of the missing clones stem from an unresolved V gene, and the remainder is unexplained. The table for this sample lists some 120,000 clones; 15% of them were counted only once. 1.5% to 2% of the sample goes to the ten largest clones. Input material: PBMCs. Receptors were obtained from a woman aged 18 to 35 in good health and CMV-seronegative.

V gene TRBV15 combines with J gene TRBJ2-7, with 7 bases identical to TRBD2. The trim removed 7 bases at V and 3 bases at J, leaving 9 bases unmatched. The CDR3 runs to 14 residues. CDR1 and CDR2 (germline): LNHNV, YYDKDF (reference sequence). The CDR3 nucleotides are TGTGCCACCAAGCCTGGACTAGTGGGCTACGAGCAGTACTTC. Protein sequence: CATKPGLVGYEQYF.

This clone was seen a few times. The chain employs TRBV27 and TRBJ2-7, with 12 bases fitting TRBD2. Germline V gene sequence: CDR1 MNHEY, CDR2 SMNVEV (reference sequence). V shed 7 bases, J shed 3 bases, and the junction held 10 bases outside the gene matches. There are 16 residues in the CDR3. As DNA, the CDR3 is TGTGCCAGCACAAGAACTAGCGGGAGGCCTCTCTACGAGCAGTACTTC. Protein sequence: CASTRTSGRPLYEQYF.

This clone was counted a few times. The same CDR3 arises from other DNA sequences in this sample as well. The V and J genes are TRBV7-2 and TRBJ2-7, with TRBD2 as a possible D gene (6 bases). Germline assignment: CDR1 SGHTA and CDR2 FQGNSA. This CDR3 has 14 residues. Trimming removed 1 base at V and 1 base at J, with 8 bases between. In DNA form, the CDR3 reads TGTGCCAGCAGCTTAGGCCGGGGGTCCTACGAGCAGTACTTC. It translates to CASSLGRGSYEQYF.

This clone was counted a few times. The chain links TRBV2 to TRBJ1-1; tentatively, D is TRBD1 (5 bases). Germline V lookup: CDR1 SNHLY, CDR2 FYNNEI. The ends were cut back, 2 bases at V and 1 base at J, with 8 bases in the middle. The CDR3 is 14 amino acids. CDR3 sequence reads: CASSEQGWNTEAFF. The CDR3, as DNA: TGTGCCAGCAGTGAACAGGGATGGAACACTGAAGCTTTCTTT.

The chain uses TRBV28 and TRBJ2-3; weak D call: TRBD1 (7 bases). Germline V gene lookup returns CDR1 MDHEN and CDR2 SYDVKM. The CDR3 totals 14 residues. The ends were cut back, 5 bases at V and 5 bases at J, with 14 bases in the middle. CDR3: CASSMYRGGDTQYF. CDR3 DNA: TGTGCCAGCAGTATGTACAGGGGAGGAGATACGCAGTATTTT. The variable domain in full, completed from reference TRBV28 and TRBJ2-3, reads DVKVTQSSRYLVKRTGEKVFLECVQDMDHENMFWYRQDPGLGLRLIYFSYDVKMKEKGDIPEGYSVSREKKERFSLILESASTNQTSMYLCASSMYRGGDTQYFGPGTRLTVL.

The CDR3: CASSAPLGAGANVLTF. The DNA for the CDR3 is TGTGCCAGCAGCGCCCCTTTAGGGGCTGGGGCCAACGTCCTGACTTTC. The gene calls are TRBV9 and TRBJ2-6, with TRBD1 as a possible D gene (5 bases). The CDR3 is made up of 16 amino acids. Germline CDR1 is SGDLS and CDR2 is YYNGEE. Trimming left V 3 bases short and J 2 bases short, with 12 bases between. Together with reference TRBV9 and TRBJ2-6, the CDR3 gives the full variable domain: DSGVTQTPKHLITATGQRVTLRCSPRSGDLSVYWYQQSLDQGLQFLIQYYNGEERAKGNILERFSAQQFPDLHSELNLSSLELGDSALYFCASSAPLGAGANVLTFGAGSRLTVL.

The chain links TRBV9 to TRBJ1-1; 9 bases are a match to TRBD1. The V gene's germline CDR1 is SGDLS and CDR2 YYNGEE. Trimming took 0 bases from V and 5 from J; bases not matched to a gene: 8. The CDR3 runs 16 residues. The CDR3 DNA reads as TGTGCCAGCAGCGTAGGGCCACAGGGGGCGCAGACTGAAGCTTTCTTT. It codes for CASSVGPQGAQTEAFF.

The chain has TRBV4-1 and TRBJ1-4; D ambiguous. Trimming took off 0 bases at V and 8 bases at J, with 16 bases between the two ends. The germline CDR1 and CDR2 sequences are MGHRA and YSYEKL. CDR3 length equals 16 residues. Written as DNA, the CDR3 is TGCGCCAGCAGCCAAGAATTTAGGGAGGGCCGGGAAAAACTGTTTTTT. It yields the protein CASSQEFREGREKLFF.

The V gene is TRBV5-4, the J gene TRBJ2-7; 8 bases are a match to TRBD1. V shed 0 bases, J shed 2 bases, and the junction held 1 base outside the gene matches. The CDR3 has 14 amino acids. CDR1 is SGHNT, CDR2 YYREEE, per germline (reference sequence). CDR3 sequence: CASSLAGGPYEQYF. As DNA, the CDR3 is TGTGCCAGCAGCTTGGCAGGGGGCCCCTACGAGCAGTACTTC.

This clone was counted a few times. The rearrangement joins TRBV4-3 to TRBJ2-5, with 10 bases identical to TRBD2. The CDR3 has 15 residues. Losses at the gene ends were 2 bases for V and 3 bases for J; bases not matched to a gene: 3. Germline values: CDR1 LGHNA, CDR2 YSLEER. In nucleotides, the CDR3 is TGCGCCAGCAGCCAAAGACTAGCGGGTGAAGAGACCCAGTACTTC. The encoded protein is CASSQRLAGEETQYF.

This clone was found a few times. This chain joins TRBV28 and TRBJ1-5; 7 bases are a match to TRBD1. Per germline, CDR1 MDHEN and CDR2 SYDVKM. This CDR3 is 12 amino acids long. Trimming removed 8 bases from V and 8 bases from J; junction bases left unmatched: 6. CDR3 in DNA: TGTGCCAGCTCGAGGGGGCAAGAGCCCCAGCATTTT. Translation: CASSRGQEPQHF.

The chain carries TRBV28 and TRBJ1-3, with 8 bases identical to TRBD1. The V gene end was trimmed by 5 bases and the J gene end by 4 bases; junction bases not matched to a gene: 10. Germline-derived CDR1 and CDR2 are MDHEN and SYDVKM. The CDR3 is 16 residues long. The CDR3 sequence is CASSPADRVAGNTIYF. The CDR3 DNA sequence: TGTGCCAGCAGTCCCGCGGACAGGGTGGCCGGAAACACCATATATTTT.

This rearrangement joins TRBV28 to TRBJ2-6, with TRBD2 identical over 7 bases. Germline values: CDR1 MDHEN, CDR2 SYDVKM. The CDR3 contains 14 residues. V trimming: 10 bases; J trimming: 1 base; junction bases outside the gene matches: 4. The CDR3 DNA reads as TGTGCCACCTTGGGGGGGTCTGGGGCCAACGTCCTGACTTTC. This sequence encodes CATLGGSGANVLTF.

V gene TRBV7-2 combines with J gene TRBJ1-1, with TRBD1 matching 7 bases. Looked up from germline, CDR1 is SGHTA and CDR2 is FQGNSA. CDR3 length: 16 amino acids. Trimming took 5 bases from V and 2 from J; bases not matched to a gene: 11. The CDR3 spells CASSILAGTVNTEAFF. The CDR3 DNA follows: TGTGCCAGCAGCATCCTTGCCGGGACAGTTAACACTGAAGCTTTCTTT. Supplemented by reference TRBV7-2 and TRBJ1-1, the full variable domain reads GAGVSQSPSNKVTEKGKDVELRCDPISGHTALYWYRQSLGQGLEFLIYFQGNSAPDKSGLPSDRFSAERTGGSVSTLTIQRTQQEDSAVYLCASSILAGTVNTEAFFGQGTRLTVV.

The chain uses TRBV7-9 and TRBJ2-7; 10 bases map to TRBD2. CDR1 is SEHNR, CDR2 FQNEAQ, per germline (reference sequence). The junction had 8 bases not matched to a gene; V was cut back by 1 base and J by 2 bases. The CDR3 length is 17 residues. The CDR3 loop is CASSLELAGTRAYEQYF. The DNA of the CDR3 is TGTGCCAGCAGCTTAGAACTAGCGGGGACGCGGGCCTACGAGCAGTACTTC.

This chain joins TRBV4-3 and TRBJ2-3; maybe TRBD2 (5 bases). V lost 0 bases and J 1 base, leaving 11 bases between the germline ends. CDR1 LGHNA and CDR2 YSLEER come from the germline V gene. CDR3 length: 16 amino acids. This CDR3 is CASSQDLGVGTDTQYF. The CDR3 DNA is TGCGCCAGCAGCCAAGATTTGGGAGTCGGCACAGATACGCAGTATTTT.

The chain couples TRBV10-3 to TRBJ2-1; 7 nucleotides match TRBD2. After removal of 8 bases from V and 0 bases from J, the junction contained 4 bases not matched to a gene. CDR1 is ENHRY and CDR2 is SYGVKD in the germline V gene. There are 14 residues in the CDR3. CDR3: CAIRGVVSYNEQFF. The CDR3 DNA sequence: TGTGCCATCCGGGGGGTAGTCTCCTACAATGAGCAGTTCTTC.

This clone was picked up a small number of times. The chain couples TRBV28 to TRBJ1-5, with D possibly TRBD1 on 6 matching bases. The CDR3 is 12 residues long. Germline CDR1 and CDR2: MDHEN and SYDVKM. Trimming left V 4 bases short and J 5 bases short, with 6 bases between. CDR3 in DNA: TGTGCCAGCAGTTACAGGGATCAGCCCCAGCATTTT. It translates to CASSYRDQPQHF.

This chain uses TRBV9 with TRBJ2-7; TRBD1 aligns across 7 bases. V dropped 5 bases and J dropped 7; count of bases not matched to a gene: 9. CDR3 size: 13 residues. Germline V gene sequence: CDR1 SGDLS, CDR2 YYNGEE. The CDR3 bases are TGTGCCAGCAGTGAAACCCCAGGGGGAGAGCAGTACTTC. It specifies CASSETPGGEQYF.

This clone was seen only a few times. The chain has TRBV29-1 and TRBJ2-2, with D unresolved. Germline CDR1 reads SQVTM; CDR2 reads ANQGSEA. Trimming pared 1 base from V and 2 bases from J, leaving 5 bases between. The CDR3 runs to 13 residues. Here the CDR3 reads CSVEAVNTGELFF. CDR3 nucleotides: TGCAGCGTTGAAGCGGTTAACACCGGGGAGCTGTTTTTT.

A single count supports this clone. The V call is TRBV6-1, the J call TRBJ1-6, with D unresolved. Trimming cost V 6 bases and J 9 bases, with 12 bases left between them. The CDR3 sequence is 13 residues long. The germline gives CDR1 MNHNS, CDR2 SASEGT. CDR3 coding DNA: TGTGCCAGCAGGAGACGGGATGGTTCACCCCTCCACTTT. Translation: CASRRRDGSPLHF.

This clone came up a few times. The chain recombines TRBV5-6 with TRBJ1-4; 8 bases align to TRBD1. V lost 4 bases, J lost 3 bases, and 14 bases stayed unmatched. The CDR3 runs to 18 residues. The germline gives CDR1 SGHDT, CDR2 YYEEEE. CDR3 protein: CASSTLARRTGPNEKLFF. The CDR3 nucleotides are TGTGCCAGCAGCACCCTAGCCCGCCGGACAGGGCCTAATGAAAAACTGTTTTTT.